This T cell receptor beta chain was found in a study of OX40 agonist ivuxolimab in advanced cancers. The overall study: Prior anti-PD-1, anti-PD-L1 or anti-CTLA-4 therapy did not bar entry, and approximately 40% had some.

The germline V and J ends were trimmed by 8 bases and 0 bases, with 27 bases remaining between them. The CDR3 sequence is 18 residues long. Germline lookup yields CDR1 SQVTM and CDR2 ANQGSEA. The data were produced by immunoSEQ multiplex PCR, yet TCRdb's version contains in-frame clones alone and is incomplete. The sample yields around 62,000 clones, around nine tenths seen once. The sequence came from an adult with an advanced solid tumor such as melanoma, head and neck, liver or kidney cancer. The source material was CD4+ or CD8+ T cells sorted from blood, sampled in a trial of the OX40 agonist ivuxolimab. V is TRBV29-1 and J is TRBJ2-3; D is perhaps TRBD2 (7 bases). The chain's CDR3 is CSYSGGASYDSSTDTQYF. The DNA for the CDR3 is TGCAGCTACTCGGGGGGCGCTTCATATGATAGTAGCACAGATACGCAGTATTTT.